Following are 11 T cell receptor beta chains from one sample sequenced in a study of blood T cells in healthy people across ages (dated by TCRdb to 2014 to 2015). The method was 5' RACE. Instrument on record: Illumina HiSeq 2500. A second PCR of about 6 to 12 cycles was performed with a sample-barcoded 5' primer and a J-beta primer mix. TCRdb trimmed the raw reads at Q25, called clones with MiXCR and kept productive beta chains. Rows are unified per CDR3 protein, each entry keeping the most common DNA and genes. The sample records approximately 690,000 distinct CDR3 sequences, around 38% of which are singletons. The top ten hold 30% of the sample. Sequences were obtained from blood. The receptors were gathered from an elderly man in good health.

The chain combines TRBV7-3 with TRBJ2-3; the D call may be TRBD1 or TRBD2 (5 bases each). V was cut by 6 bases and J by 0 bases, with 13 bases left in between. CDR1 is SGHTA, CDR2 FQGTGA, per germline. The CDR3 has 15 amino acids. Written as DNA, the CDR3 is TGTGCCAGCAGTCCCGGGACGGCGAGCACAGATACGCAGTATTTT. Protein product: CASSPGTASTDTQYF.

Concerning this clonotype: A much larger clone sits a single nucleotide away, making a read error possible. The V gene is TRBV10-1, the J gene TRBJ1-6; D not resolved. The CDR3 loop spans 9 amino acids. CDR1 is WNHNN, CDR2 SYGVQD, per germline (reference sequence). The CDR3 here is CVSSSPLHF. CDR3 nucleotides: TGCGTCAGCAGTTCACCCCTCCACTTT.

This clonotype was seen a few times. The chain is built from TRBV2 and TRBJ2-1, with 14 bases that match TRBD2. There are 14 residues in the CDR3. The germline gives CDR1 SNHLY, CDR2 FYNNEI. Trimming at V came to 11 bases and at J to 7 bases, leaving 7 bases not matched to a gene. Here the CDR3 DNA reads TGTGCCTGGAAGACTAGCGGGGGGGCGAATGAGCAGTTCTTC. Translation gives CAWKTSGGANEQFF. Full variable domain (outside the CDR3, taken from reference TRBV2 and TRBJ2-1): EPEVTQTPSHQVTQMGQEVILRCVPISNHLYFYWYRQILGQKVEFLVSFYNNEISEKSEIFDDQFSVERPDGSNFTLKIRSTKLEDSAMYFCAWKTSGGANEQFFGPGTRLTVL.

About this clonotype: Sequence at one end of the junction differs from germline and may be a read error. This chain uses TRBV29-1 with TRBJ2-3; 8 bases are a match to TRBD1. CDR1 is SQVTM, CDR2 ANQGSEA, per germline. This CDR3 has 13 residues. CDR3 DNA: TGCAGCGTTCGACAGGGGCCCACAAATACGCAGTATTTT. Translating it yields CSVRQGPTNTQYF.

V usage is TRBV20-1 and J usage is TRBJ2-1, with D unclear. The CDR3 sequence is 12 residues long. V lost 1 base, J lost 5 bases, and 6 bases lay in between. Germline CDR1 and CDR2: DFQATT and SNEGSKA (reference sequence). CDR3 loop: CSARALNNEQFF. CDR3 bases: TGCAGTGCTAGAGCCCTGAACAATGAGCAGTTCTTC.

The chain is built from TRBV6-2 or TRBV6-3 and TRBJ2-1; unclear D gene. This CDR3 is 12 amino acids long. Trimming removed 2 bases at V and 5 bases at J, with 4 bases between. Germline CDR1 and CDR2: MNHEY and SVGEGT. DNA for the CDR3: TGTGCCAGCAGTTACCCTAACAATGAGCAGTTCTTC. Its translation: CASSYPNNEQFF.

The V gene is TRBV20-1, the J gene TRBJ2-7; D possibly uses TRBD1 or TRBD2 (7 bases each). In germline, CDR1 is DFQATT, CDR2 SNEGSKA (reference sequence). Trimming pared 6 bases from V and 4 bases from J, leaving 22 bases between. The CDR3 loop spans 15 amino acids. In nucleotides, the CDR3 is TGCAGTGCCCCCCGGCGGCAGGGGGGGACTTACGAGCAGTACTTC. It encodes CSAPRRQGGTYEQYF.

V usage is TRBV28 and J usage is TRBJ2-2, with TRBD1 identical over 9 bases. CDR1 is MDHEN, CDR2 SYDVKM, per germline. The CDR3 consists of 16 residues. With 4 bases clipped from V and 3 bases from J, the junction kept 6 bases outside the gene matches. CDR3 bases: TGTGCCAGCAGTTATGGGACAGGGACTCACACCGGGGAGCTGTTTTTT. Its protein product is CASSYGTGTHTGELFF.

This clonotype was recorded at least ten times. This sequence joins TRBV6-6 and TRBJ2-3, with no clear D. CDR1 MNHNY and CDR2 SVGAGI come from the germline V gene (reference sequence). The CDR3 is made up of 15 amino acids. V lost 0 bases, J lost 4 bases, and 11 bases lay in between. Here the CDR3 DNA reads TGTGCCAGCAGTTACTCGTCCCAAGGCGCAGATACGCAGTATTTT. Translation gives CASSYSSQGADTQYF.

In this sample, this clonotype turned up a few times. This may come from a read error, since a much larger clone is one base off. CDR3 in amino acids: CASSARTGGLTDTQYF. The CDR3 DNA reads as TGTGCCAGCAGCGCAAGGACAGGGGGTCTCACAGATACGCAGTATTTT. This chain uses TRBV9 with TRBJ2-3, with TRBD1 identical over 10 bases. This CDR3 is built from 16 residues. Germline V CDR1 and CDR2: SGDLS, YYNGEE. V shed 3 bases, J shed 2 bases, and the junction held 6 bases outside the gene matches.

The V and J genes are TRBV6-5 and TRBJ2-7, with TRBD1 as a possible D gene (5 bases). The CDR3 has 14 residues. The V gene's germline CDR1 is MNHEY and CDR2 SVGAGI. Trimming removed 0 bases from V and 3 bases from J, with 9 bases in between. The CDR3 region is CASSYSQGNYEQYF. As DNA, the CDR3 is TGTGCCAGCAGTTACTCCCAGGGCAACTACGAGCAGTACTTC.